These 10 T cell receptor beta chains were sequenced from one sample in a study of beta chain features in type 1 diabetes. As every portion of the isolated RNA was reverse transcribed, the sequencing read expressed TCRB transcripts. The table came from immunoSEQ multiplex PCR; TCRdb's copy has only in-frame clones and leaves some out. Among roughly 140,000 clones, about 7% were seen once, and the ten largest hold around 1.3%. Source material: central memory CD4+ T cells from blood. These receptors all come from a woman in her thirties in good health.

The chain has TRBV18 and TRBJ2-1, with D possibly matching TRBD2 (5 bases). Germline assignment: CDR1 KGHSH and CDR2 LQKENI. The CDR3 totals 14 residues. Trimming cost V 4 bases and J 5 bases, with 12 bases left between them. This chain's CDR3 is CASSRATRNNEQFF. The CDR3 DNA reads as TGTGCCAGCTCACGGGCAACTAGGAACAATGAGCAGTTCTTC.

The chain employs TRBV4-3 and TRBJ2-7, with 13 bases that match TRBD2. CDR3 length: 20 residues. CDR1 is LGHNA and CDR2 is YSLEER in the germline V gene. V trimming: 3 bases; J trimming: 1 base; junction bases outside the gene matches: 15. The CDR3 nucleotides are TGCGCCAGCAGCCAGATATACAGGGTAAGGGGACTAGCGGGATCCTACGAGCAGTACTTC. This sequence encodes CASSQIYRVRGLAGSYEQYF.

This clone was observed a handful of times. The chain employs TRBV5-6 and TRBJ2-3, with 11 positions matching TRBD2. CDR3 length: 16 amino acids. Germline CDR1 reads SGHDT; CDR2 reads YYEEEE. Germline trimming cut 0 bases from V and 2 bases from J; bases unmatched to any gene: 2. In DNA form, the CDR3 reads TGTGCCAGCAGCTTGGTGACTAGCGGGACCACAGATACGCAGTATTTT. This codes for CASSLVTSGTTDTQYF. Supplemented by reference TRBV5-6 and TRBJ2-3, the full variable domain reads DAGVTQSPTHLIKTRGQQVTLRCSPKSGHDTVSWYQQALGQGPQFIFQYYEEEERQRGNFPDRFSGHQFPNYSSELNVNALLLGDSALYLCASSLVTSGTTDTQYFGPGTRLTVL.

The J gene is TRBJ2-1, the V gene TRBV5-1; 7 bases line up with TRBD1. The CDR3 consists of 15 residues. V lost 0 bases and J lost 3; bases outside the gene matches: 3. Germline CDR1 and CDR2: SGHRS and YFSETQ. The CDR3 nucleotides are TGCGCCAGCAGCTTGGGACGGGACAGCTACAATGAGCAGTTCTTC. Residues: CASSLGRDSYNEQFF.

This clone has a handful of counts. The V call is TRBV15, the J call TRBJ2-1, with TRBD2 matching over 14 bases. Trimming took 1 base from V and 9 from J; bases not matched to a gene: 5. This CDR3 has 16 residues. The germline V gene has CDR1 LNHNV and CDR2 YYDKDF (reference sequence). DNA for the CDR3: TGTGCCACCAGCAGAGGTGGGACTAGCGGGAGTAGTGAGCAGTTCTTC. Amino acid sequence: CATSRGGTSGSSEQFF.

This clone came up a few times. The V and J genes are TRBV19 and TRBJ1-1; TRBD1 is a possible D gene (6 bases). CDR1 and CDR2 (germline): LNHDA, SQIVND (reference sequence). Trimming shortened V by 7 bases and J by 5 bases, and 11 bases separated the two germline ends. The CDR3 is 12 residues long. CDR3 amino acids: CASTQGRTEAFF. The CDR3 nucleotides are TGTGCCAGTACACAGGGAAGAACTGAAGCTTTCTTT. Based on the CDR3 plus reference TRBV19 and TRBJ1-1, the full variable domain is DGGITQSPKYLFRKEGQNVTLSCEQNLNHDAMYWYRQDPGQGLRLIYYSQIVNDFQKGDIAEGYSVSREKKESFPLTVTSAQKNPTAFYLCASTQGRTEAFFGQGTRLTVV.

The rearrangement joins TRBV18 to TRBJ2-1; TRBD2 matches at 7 bases. This CDR3 is built from 13 residues. Trimming took 6 bases from V and 7 from J; bases not matched to a gene: 6. Germline V gene data show CDR1 as KGHSH and CDR2 as LQKENI. CDR3 residues: CASSPIAGNEQFF. The CDR3 nucleotides are TGTGCCAGCTCCCCTATAGCGGGTAATGAGCAGTTCTTC.

This clone has a handful of counts. V gene TRBV2 combines with J gene TRBJ2-3; possibly TRBD2 for D (5 bases). Germline CDR1 is SNHLY and CDR2 is FYNNEI. The ends were cut back, 5 bases at V and 6 bases at J, with 18 bases in the middle. CDR3 length: 15 amino acids. In nucleotides, the CDR3 is TGTGCCAGCAGTAACGGAGCGGAGAGGTCCGATACGCAGTATTTT. It translates to CASSNGAERSDTQYF.

V usage is TRBV11-2 and J usage is TRBJ1-3; no firm D call. The length of the CDR3 is 15 residues. From germline, CDR1 is SGHAT and CDR2 FQNNGV. V shed 2 bases and J shed 0 bases, with 8 bases lying between them. Here the CDR3 DNA reads TGTGCCAGCAGCTTATCAGGCAACTCTGGAAACACCATATATTTT. Protein sequence: CASSLSGNSGNTIYF.

This clone was seen at least ten times. V usage is TRBV7-8 and J usage is TRBJ2-5; D perhaps matches TRBD1 (5 bases). Trimming took 2 bases from V and 3 from J, leaving 10 bases between them. The CDR3 length is 14 residues. The germline V gene encodes CDR1 SGHVS and CDR2 FQNEAQ. DNA for the CDR3: TGTGCCAGCAGCTTAAACAGCAGGGAAGAGACCCAGTACTTC. Its protein is CASSLNSREETQYF.